These T cell receptor beta chains were read from a single sample in a study of cytomegalovirus exposure and HLA in healthy donors. Sequenced by immunoSEQ multiplex PCR; TCRdb stores in-frame clones only, minus some. The sample lists more than 60,000 clones, about 75% occurring once. Sequenced material: PBMCs. These receptors were obtained from a man aged 18 to 35 in good health and CMV-seronegative. The CDR3 runs from the conserved cysteine through the conserved F or W. D genes are given only for firm matches. Size tells how often a clone was seen (once, few, many) or the class of an expanded clone, and some rows leave it out.

cdr3_aa	cdr3_nt	cdr3_length	v_call	j_call	d_call	clone_size
CASGGLGGNTEAFF	TGCGCCAGCGGAGGGCTCGGGGGGAACACTGAAGCTTTCTTT	14	TRBV5-1	TRBJ1-1	NA	NA
CASSLSRGVETQYF	TGTGCCAGCAGCTTAAGCAGGGGGGTAGAGACCCAGTACTTC	14	TRBV7-9	TRBJ2-5	NA	NA
CASSLSYTATRFF	TGTGCCAGCAGTTTATCCTATACCGCGACACGGTTTTTT	13	TRBV28	TRBJ1-4	NA	few
CAWSTRGKLDEQYF	TGTGCCTGGAGTACTCGAGGGAAACTCGACGAGCAGTACTTC	14	TRBV30	TRBJ2-7	NA	NA
CASRQNRVGSGNTIYF	TGTGCCAGCCGACAAAACAGGGTTGGTTCTGGAAACACCATATATTTT	16	TRBV6-6	TRBJ1-3	NA	few
CASRETGGPGELFF	TGTGCCAGCAGGGAGACAGGGGGCCCCGGGGAGCTGTTTTTT	14	TRBV6-1	TRBJ2-2	TRBD1	NA
CATSREILAGVEQYF	TGTGCCACCAGCAGAGAAATACTAGCGGGGGTGGAGCAGTATTTT	15	TRBV15	TRBJ2-3	TRBD2	NA
CASSEGTQSYNEQFF	TGTGCCAGCAGTGAGGGGACACAATCCTACAATGAGCAGTTCTTC	15	TRBV2	TRBJ2-1	NA	once
CASRYGFGPAGYGYTF	TGCGCCAGCAGATACGGCTTCGGCCCGGCGGGCTATGGCTACACCTTC	16	TRBV5-1	TRBJ1-2	NA	NA
CASSRRGGTGNQPQHF	TGTGCCAGCAGCCGACGTGGGGGGACGGGCAATCAGCCCCAGCATTTT	16	TRBV27	TRBJ1-5	NA	NA
CASSPKAGGTGELFF	TGTGCCAGCAGTCCCAAGGCGGGGGGTACCGGGGAGCTGTTTTTT	15	TRBV6-4	TRBJ2-2	TRBD2	NA
CASSSPSGTVNSPLHF	TGTGCCAGCAGCTCCCCTTCCGGGACAGTTAATTCACCCCTCCACTTT	16	TRBV5-4	TRBJ1-6	TRBD1	few
CASSPRGETGGVEKLFF	TGTGCCAGCAGCCCCCGAGGCGAAACAGGGGGCGTTGAAAAACTGTTTTTT	17	TRBV9	TRBJ1-4	TRBD1	few
CASSGIAGGTDTQYF	TGTGCCAGCAGTGGGATAGCGGGGGGGACAGATACGCAGTATTTT	15	TRBV2	TRBJ2-3	TRBD2	NA
CASSARDTITDTQYF	TGTGCCAGCAGCGCTCGGGACACAATCACAGATACGCAGTATTTT	15	TRBV9	TRBJ2-3	NA	NA
CASSTLGQGLNF	TGTGCCAGTAGTACCCTTGGGCAGGGACTCAACTTC	12	TRBV19	TRBJ2-7	NA	few
CASSLTQHGRGPGELFF	TGTGCCAGCAGCTTGACCCAACATGGTAGGGGCCCCGGGGAGCTGTTTTTT	17	TRBV5-6	TRBJ2-2	NA	NA
CASGSGGPLETQYF	TGTGCCAGCGGTAGCGGGGGGCCCCTTGAGACCCAGTACTTC	14	TRBV5-4	TRBJ2-5	TRBD2	NA
CSVDASGVYNEQFF	TGCAGCGTTGATGCTAGCGGGGTTTACAATGAGCAGTTCTTC	14	TRBV29-1	TRBJ2-1	TRBD2	NA
CASSVGTGTGKGYTF	TGTGCCAGCTCAGTCGGAACCGGGACAGGGAAAGGCTACACCTTC	15	TRBV18	TRBJ1-2	TRBD1	NA
CASSQEAGDGHSPLHF	TGTGCCAGCAGCCAAGAGGCAGGGGATGGCCATTCACCCCTCCACTTT	16	TRBV4-2	TRBJ1-6	NA	NA
CASSDPGLAYTDTQYF	TGTGCCAGCAGTGACCCGGGACTGGCATACACAGATACGCAGTATTTT	16	TRBV6-1	TRBJ2-3	NA	NA
CASSGTTDRGNEQFF	TGTGCCAGCAGTGGCACCACGGACAGGGGGAATGAGCAGTTCTTC	15	TRBV25-1	TRBJ2-1	TRBD1	NA
CACGGILLYEQYF	TGTGCCTGCGGGGGGATTCTCCTCTACGAGCAGTACTTC	13	TRBV30	TRBJ2-7	TRBD2	few
CASSPQGRERRGELFF	TGTGCCAGCAGCCCCCAGGGTAGGGAAAGGCGCGGGGAGCTGTTTTTT	16	TRBV5-4	TRBJ2-2	NA	NA
CASTEDRLDYGYTF	TGTGCCAGCACCGAAGACAGGCTGGACTATGGCTACACCTTC	14	TRBV2	TRBJ1-2	NA	NA
CASSVGSGGQKLFF	TGTGCCAGCAGCGTAGGGTCGGGAGGGCAAAAACTGTTTTTT	14	TRBV9	TRBJ1-4	NA	once
CAWNGQRGGDNEQFF	TGTGCCTGGAATGGACAGCGGGGGGGCGACAATGAGCAGTTCTTC	15	TRBV30	TRBJ2-1	TRBD2	NA
CASSPLGGRNTEAFF	TGTGCCAGCAGCCCGTTGGGGGGGCGCAACACTGAAGCTTTCTTT	15	TRBV14	TRBJ1-1	NA	once
CASSPPGGTQYF	TGTGCCAGCAGCCCCCCAGGAGGCACGCAGTATTTT	12	TRBV11-3	TRBJ2-3	NA	NA
CASSYSARAGYNEQFF	TGTGCCAGCAGTTACTCGGCTAGAGCTGGCTACAATGAGCAGTTCTTC	16	TRBV6-5	TRBJ2-1	NA	NA
CASSLQTGSGETQYF	TGTGCCAGCAGCCTGCAGACAGGGAGTGGAGAGACCCAGTACTTC	15	TRBV11-2	TRBJ2-5	TRBD1	NA
CSVDSTGADTQYF	TGCAGCGTTGATAGTACAGGGGCGGATACGCAGTATTTT	13	TRBV29-1	TRBJ2-3	TRBD1	NA
CASSESREGKKLFF	TGCGCCAGCAGTGAAAGCAGGGAAGGCAAAAAACTGTTTTTT	14	TRBV10-1	TRBJ1-4	NA	NA
CASSDMSGGPGEQFF	TGTGCCAGCAGTGACATGAGCGGGGGCCCGGGGGAGCAGTTCTTC	15	TRBV6-4	TRBJ2-1	TRBD2	NA
CASSQEPSGGDTGELFF	TGCGCCAGCAGCCAAGAACCTAGCGGGGGGGACACCGGGGAGCTGTTTTTT	17	TRBV4-3	TRBJ2-2	TRBD2	NA
CASSLESTGMTYEQYF	TGTGCCAGCAGCTTAGAATCGACAGGGATGACTTACGAGCAGTACTTC	16	TRBV7-9	TRBJ2-7	TRBD1	NA
CASRIQGTNYGYTF	TGTGCCAGCAGAATACAGGGGACTAACTATGGCTACACCTTC	14	TRBV25-1	TRBJ1-2	TRBD1	NA
CASTRDRGNNYGYTF	TGTGCCAGCACCCGAGACAGGGGGAATAACTATGGCTACACCTTC	15	TRBV4-2	TRBJ1-2	TRBD1	NA
CASSLGTGYTDTQYF	TGTGCCAGCAGTTTAGGGACAGGGTACACAGATACGCAGTATTTT	15	TRBV28	TRBJ2-3	TRBD1	NA
CASSPLHRPGGYTF	TGTGCCAGCAGTCCCCTACACCGTCCGGGGGGCTACACCTTC	14	TRBV27	TRBJ1-2	NA	few
CASSELAGGYNEQFF	TGTGCCAGCAGTGAACTAGCGGGGGGGTACAATGAGCAGTTCTTC	15	TRBV6-1	TRBJ2-1	TRBD2	NA